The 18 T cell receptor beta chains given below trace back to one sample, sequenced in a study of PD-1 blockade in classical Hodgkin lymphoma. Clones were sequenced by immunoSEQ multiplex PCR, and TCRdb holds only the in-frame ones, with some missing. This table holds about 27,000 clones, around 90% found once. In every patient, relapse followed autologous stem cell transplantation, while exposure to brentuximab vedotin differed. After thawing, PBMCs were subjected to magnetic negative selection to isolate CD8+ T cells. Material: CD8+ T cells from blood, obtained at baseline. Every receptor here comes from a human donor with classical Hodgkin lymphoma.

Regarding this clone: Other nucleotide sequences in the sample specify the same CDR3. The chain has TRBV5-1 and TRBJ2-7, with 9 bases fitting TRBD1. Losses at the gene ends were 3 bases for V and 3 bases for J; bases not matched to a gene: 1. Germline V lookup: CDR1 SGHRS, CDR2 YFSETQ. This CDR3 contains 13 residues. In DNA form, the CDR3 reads TGCGCCAGCAGCTGGGGACAGGGCTACGAGCAGTACTTC. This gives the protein CASSWGQGYEQYF.

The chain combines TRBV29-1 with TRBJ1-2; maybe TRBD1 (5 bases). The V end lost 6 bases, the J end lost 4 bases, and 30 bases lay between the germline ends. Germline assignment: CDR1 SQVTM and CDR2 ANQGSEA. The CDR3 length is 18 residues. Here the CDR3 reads CSVESRRGLFRDSYGYTF. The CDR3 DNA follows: TGCAGCGTCGAAAGTAGGAGAGGGTTGTTCAGGGACTCCTATGGCTACACCTTC.

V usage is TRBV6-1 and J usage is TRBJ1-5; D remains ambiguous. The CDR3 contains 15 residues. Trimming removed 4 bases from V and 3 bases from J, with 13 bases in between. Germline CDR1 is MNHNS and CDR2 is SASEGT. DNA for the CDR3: TGTGCCAGCAGTGTATGGGGTTTAGACAATCAGCCCCAGCATTTT. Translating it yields CASSVWGLDNQPQHF.

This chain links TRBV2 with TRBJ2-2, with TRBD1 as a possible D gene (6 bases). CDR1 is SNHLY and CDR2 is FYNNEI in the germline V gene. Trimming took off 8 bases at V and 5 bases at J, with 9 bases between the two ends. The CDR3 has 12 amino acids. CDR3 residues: CASADRTGELFF. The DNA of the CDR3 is TGTGCCAGCGCCGACAGGACCGGGGAGCTGTTTTTT. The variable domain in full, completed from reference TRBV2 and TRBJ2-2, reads EPEVTQTPSHQVTQMGQEVILRCVPISNHLYFYWYRQILGQKVEFLVSFYNNEISEKSEIFDDQFSVERPDGSNFTLKIRSTKLEDSAMYFCASADRTGELFFGEGSRLTVL.

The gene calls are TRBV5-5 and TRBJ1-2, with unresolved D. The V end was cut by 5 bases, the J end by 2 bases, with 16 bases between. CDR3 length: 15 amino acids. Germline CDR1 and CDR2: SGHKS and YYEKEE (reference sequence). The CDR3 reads CASSLPGSGNYGYTF. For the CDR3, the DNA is TGTGCCAGCAGTCTCCCTGGGTCCGGCAACTATGGCTACACCTTC.

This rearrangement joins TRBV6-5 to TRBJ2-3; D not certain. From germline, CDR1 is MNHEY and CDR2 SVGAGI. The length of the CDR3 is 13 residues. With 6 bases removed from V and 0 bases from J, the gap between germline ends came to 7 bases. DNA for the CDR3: TGTGCCAGCAGCCCGATTAGCACAGATACGCAGTATTTT. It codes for CASSPISTDTQYF.

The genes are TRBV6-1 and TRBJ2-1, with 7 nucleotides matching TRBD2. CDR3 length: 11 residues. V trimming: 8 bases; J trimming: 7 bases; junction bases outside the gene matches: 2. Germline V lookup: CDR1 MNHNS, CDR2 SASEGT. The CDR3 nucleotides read TGTGCCAGCCCGCGGGGGAATGAGCAGTTCTTC. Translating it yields CASPRGNEQFF.

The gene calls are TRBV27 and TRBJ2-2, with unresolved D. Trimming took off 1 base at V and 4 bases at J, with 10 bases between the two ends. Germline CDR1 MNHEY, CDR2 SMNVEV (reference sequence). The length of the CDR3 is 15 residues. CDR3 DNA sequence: TGTGCCAGCAGTTTATATTTAAGAGGCACCGGGGAGCTGTTTTTT. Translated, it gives CASSLYLRGTGELFF.

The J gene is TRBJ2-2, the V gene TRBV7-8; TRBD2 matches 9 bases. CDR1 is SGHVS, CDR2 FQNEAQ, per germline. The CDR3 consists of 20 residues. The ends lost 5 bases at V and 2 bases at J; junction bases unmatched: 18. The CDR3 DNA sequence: TGTGCCAGCAGCACTTATACTAGTTGGGATAGCGGGAGAAACACCGGGGAGCTGTTTTTT. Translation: CASSTYTSWDSGRNTGELFF.

CDR3 bases: TGTGCCTGGAGTGTTGGGCGGATTTACGAGCAGTACTTC. Translation: CAWSVGRIYEQYF. The chain couples TRBV30 to TRBJ2-7, with D uncertain. Germline CDR1 GTSNPN, CDR2 SVGIG (reference sequence). CDR3 length equals 13 residues. Trimming shortened V by 0 bases and J by 4 bases, and 10 bases separated the two germline ends.

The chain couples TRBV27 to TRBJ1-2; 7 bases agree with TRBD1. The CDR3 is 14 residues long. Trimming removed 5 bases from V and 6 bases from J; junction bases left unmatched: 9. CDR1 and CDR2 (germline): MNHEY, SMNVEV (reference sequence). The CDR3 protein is CASSVTGDGDGYTF. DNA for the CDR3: TGTGCCAGCAGTGTCACAGGGGATGGAGATGGCTACACCTTC.

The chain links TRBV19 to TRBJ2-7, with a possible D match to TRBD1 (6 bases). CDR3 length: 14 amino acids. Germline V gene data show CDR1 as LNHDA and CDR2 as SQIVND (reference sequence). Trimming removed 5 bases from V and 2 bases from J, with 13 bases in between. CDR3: CASSPGQRAYEQYF. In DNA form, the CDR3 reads TGTGCCAGTAGTCCGGGACAACGCGCCTACGAGCAGTACTTC.

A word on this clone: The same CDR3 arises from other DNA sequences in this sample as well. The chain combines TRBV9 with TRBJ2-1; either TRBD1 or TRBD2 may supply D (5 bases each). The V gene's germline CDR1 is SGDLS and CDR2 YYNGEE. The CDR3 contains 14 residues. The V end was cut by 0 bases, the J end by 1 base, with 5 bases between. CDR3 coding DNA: TGTGCCAGCAGCGTAGGGGGGTCCTACAATGAGCAGTTCTTC. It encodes CASSVGGSYNEQFF.

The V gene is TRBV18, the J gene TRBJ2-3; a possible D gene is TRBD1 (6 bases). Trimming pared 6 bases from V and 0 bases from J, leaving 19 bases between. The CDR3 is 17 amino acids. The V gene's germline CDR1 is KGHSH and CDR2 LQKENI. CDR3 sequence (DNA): TGTGCCAGCTCTCAAACTCGGACAGCCACTAGCACAGATACGCAGTATTTT. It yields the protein CASSQTRTATSTDTQYF. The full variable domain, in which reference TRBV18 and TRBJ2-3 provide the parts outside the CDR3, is NAGVMQNPRHLVRRRGQEARLRCSPMKGHSHVYWYRQLPEEGLKFMVYLQKENIIDESGMPKERFSAEFPKEGPSILRIQQVVRGDSAAYFCASSQTRTATSTDTQYFGPGTRLTVL.

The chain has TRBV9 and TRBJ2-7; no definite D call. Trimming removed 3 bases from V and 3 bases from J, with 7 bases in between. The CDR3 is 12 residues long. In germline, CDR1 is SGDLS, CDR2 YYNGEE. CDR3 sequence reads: CASSGPSYEQYF. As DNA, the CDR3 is TGTGCCAGCAGCGGCCCTAGCTACGAGCAGTACTTC.

The CDR3 sequence is CASSRKVDEKLFF. The CDR3 region has the DNA TGTGCCAGCAGCCGGAAGGTTGATGAAAAACTGTTTTTT. The chain has TRBV7-9 and TRBJ1-4, with D unresolved. Germline loops: CDR1 SEHNR, CDR2 FQNEAQ (reference sequence). V lost 5 bases to trimming and J lost 6 bases, with 10 bases between them. The CDR3 loop spans 13 amino acids.

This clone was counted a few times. Here the CDR3 reads CASSPRGEKLFF. The CDR3, as DNA: TGCGCCAGCAGCCCCCGGGGGGAAAAACTGTTTTTT. The chain is built from TRBV5-1 and TRBJ1-4, with D perhaps TRBD1 (5 bases). The CDR3 length is 12 residues. The germline CDR1 and CDR2 sequences are SGHRS and YFSETQ. V lost 4 bases and J lost 8, with 9 bases in between.

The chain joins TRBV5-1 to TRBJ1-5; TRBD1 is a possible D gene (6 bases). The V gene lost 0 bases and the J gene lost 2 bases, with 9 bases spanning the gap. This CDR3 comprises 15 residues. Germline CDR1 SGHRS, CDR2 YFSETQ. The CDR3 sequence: CASSLAPGGNQPQHF. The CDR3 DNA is TGCGCCAGCAGCTTGGCACCAGGGGGCAATCAGCCCCAGCATTTT.